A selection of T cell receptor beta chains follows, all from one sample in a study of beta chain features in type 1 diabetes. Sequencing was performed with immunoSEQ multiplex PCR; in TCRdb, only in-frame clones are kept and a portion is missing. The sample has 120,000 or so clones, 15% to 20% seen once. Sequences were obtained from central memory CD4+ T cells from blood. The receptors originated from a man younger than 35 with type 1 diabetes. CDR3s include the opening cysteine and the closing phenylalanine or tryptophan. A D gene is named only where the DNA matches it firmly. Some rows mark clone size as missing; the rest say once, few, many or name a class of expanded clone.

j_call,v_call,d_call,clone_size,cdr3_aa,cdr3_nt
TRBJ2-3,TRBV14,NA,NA,CASSLWGTNTDTQYF,TGTGCCAGCAGCCTTTGGGGCACAAACACAGATACGCAGTATTTT
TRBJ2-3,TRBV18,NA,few,CASSPRGITDTQYF,TGTGCCAGCTCACCACGGGGGATCACAGATACGCAGTATTTT
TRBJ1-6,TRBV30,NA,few,CAWSAGAKTPLHF,TGTGCCTGGAGTGCCGGGGCCAAAACACCCCTCCACTTT
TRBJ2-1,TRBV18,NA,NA,CASSPPGGERGEQFF,TGTGCCAGCTCACCACCGGGCGGCGAAAGAGGAGAGCAGTTCTTC
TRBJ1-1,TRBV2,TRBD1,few,CASSGQGSTEAFF,TGTGCCAGCAGTGGACAGGGGAGCACTGAAGCTTTCTTT
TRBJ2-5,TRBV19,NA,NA,CASSGSQETQYF,TGTGCCAGTAGTGGATCCCAAGAGACCCAGTACTTC
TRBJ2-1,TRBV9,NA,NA,CASSVEGGSYNEQFF,TGTGCCAGCAGCGTAGAAGGGGGGTCCTACAATGAGCAGTTCTTC
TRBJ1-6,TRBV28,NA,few,CASSLGSYNSPLHF,TGTGCCAGCAGTTTAGGCAGTTATAATTCACCCCTCCACTTT
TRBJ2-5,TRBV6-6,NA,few,CASSRDHVSHQETQYF,TGTGCCAGCAGTAGGGATCATGTATCCCACCAAGAGACCCAGTACTTC
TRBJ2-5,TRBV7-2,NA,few,CASSYTRETQYF,TGTGCCAGCAGCTACACACGAGAGACCCAGTACTTC
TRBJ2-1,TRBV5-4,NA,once,CASSLASHNNEQFF,TGTGCCAGCAGCTTGGCAAGCCACAACAATGAGCAGTTCTTC
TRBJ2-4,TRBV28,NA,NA,CASSLNGAGTKNIQYF,TGTGCCAGCAGTTTAAACGGGGCTGGGACCAAAAACATTCAGTACTTC
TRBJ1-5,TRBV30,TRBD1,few,CAWSVQGSQPQHF,TGTGCCTGGAGTGTACAGGGGAGCCAGCCCCAGCATTTT
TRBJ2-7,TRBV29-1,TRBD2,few,CSVQSGVNEQYF,TGCAGCGTTCAGAGCGGGGTAAACGAGCAGTACTTC